A single sample is the source of the 30 T cell receptor beta chains below, sequenced in a study of blood T cells in healthy people across ages. Primed by a sample-barcoded 5' primer and a J-beta primer mix, a second PCR proceeded for about 6 to 11 cycles. MiXCR, run by TCRdb on the 5' RACE reads, gives a single entry per CDR3 protein. Of approximately 1,700,000 distinct CDR3 sequences listed, around 42% were seen once; the top ten hold 23%. The sample was blood. The receptors were gathered from a human donor in good health.

This clonotype has a handful of counts. The chain's CDR3 is CASSLPPGQGEDQPQHF. The CDR3 nucleotides are TGTGCCAGCAGTCTCCCCCCGGGACAGGGGGAGGATCAGCCCCAGCATTTT. The V call is TRBV6-8, the J call TRBJ1-5; TRBD1 agrees at 11 bases. The V segment lost 5 bases and the J segment 5 bases; nucleotides outside the gene matches: 11. The length of the CDR3 is 17 residues. Germline assignment: CDR1 MNHGY and CDR2 SAAAGT.

This clonotype was observed a few times. The CDR3 nucleotides are TGCGCCAGCAGCTTGCAGCATAGCTCCGGGAATGAGCAGTTCTTC. This translates into CASSLQHSSGNEQFF. The J gene is TRBJ2-1, the V gene TRBV5-1; D gene unclear. There are 15 residues in the CDR3. V was pared by 1 base and J by 7 bases, with 15 bases between. Germline assignment: CDR1 SGHRS and CDR2 YFSETQ.

The V and J genes are TRBV29-1 and TRBJ2-1, with 8 positions matching TRBD1. Germline V gene lookup returns CDR1 SQVTM and CDR2 ANQGSEA. The CDR3 has 13 residues. J lost 10 bases, V lost 3 bases, and 8 bases had no gene match. CDR3 region: CSVERQGAGEQFF. CDR3 DNA sequence: TGCAGCGTTGAGAGGCAGGGGGCGGGCGAGCAGTTCTTC.

Ten or more counts support this clonotype. This sequence joins TRBV6-5 and TRBJ1-4; tentative D call: TRBD1 (6 bases). CDR3 length equals 16 residues. The V and J ends lost 5 bases and 5 bases respectively, with 18 bases between them. Germline CDR1 MNHEY, CDR2 SVGAGI. In DNA, the CDR3 is TGTGCCAGCAGTCCCCGGGGGGGGGCGACAAATGAAAAACTGTTTTTT. It yields the protein CASSPRGGATNEKLFF.

This clonotype has at least ten counts. This chain uses TRBV4-3 with TRBJ2-3; D gene uncertain. Germline CDR1 reads LGHNA; CDR2 reads YSLEER. This CDR3 contains 15 residues. The ends were cut back, 0 bases at V and 1 base at J, with 8 bases in the middle. CDR3 region: CASSQDTARTDTQYF. Here the CDR3 DNA reads TGCGCCAGCAGCCAAGACACGGCACGCACAGATACGCAGTATTTT.

There are a few counts of this clonotype. The gene calls are TRBV24-1 and TRBJ1-6; the D is unclear. The CDR3 has 14 amino acids. CDR1 and CDR2 from the germline V gene are KGHDR and SFDVKD. V shed 6 bases and J shed 8 bases, with 13 bases lying between them. The CDR3 spells CATSPGPGDSPLHF. CDR3 DNA: TGTGCCACCAGTCCGGGTCCCGGCGATTCACCCCTCCACTTT.

The CDR3 bases are TGTGCCAGCAGGGGAGGGACTCCCAATCAGCCCCAGCATTTT. This encodes CASRGGTPNQPQHF. The chain uses TRBV2 and TRBJ1-5; D is perhaps TRBD1 (5 bases). The CDR3 is 14 amino acids. Per germline, CDR1 SNHLY and CDR2 FYNNEI. V was trimmed by 6 bases and J by 3 bases, leaving 12 bases between them. Combining the CDR3 with reference TRBV2 and TRBJ1-5 gives the whole variable domain EPEVTQTPSHQVTQMGQEVILRCVPISNHLYFYWYRQILGQKVEFLVSFYNNEISEKSEIFDDQFSVERPDGSNFTLKIRSTKLEDSAMYFCASRGGTPNQPQHFGDGTRLSIL.

V usage is TRBV10-3 and J usage is TRBJ1-1; 8 bases agree with TRBD1. This CDR3 is 15 amino acids long. Looked up from germline, CDR1 is ENHRY and CDR2 is SYGVKD. V trimming: 0 bases; J trimming: 3 bases; junction bases outside the gene matches: 3. CDR3 coding DNA: TGTGCCATCAGTGAGTCAGGACAGGGCGACACTGAAGCTTTCTTT. Amino acid sequence: CAISESGQGDTEAFF.

This chain links TRBV12-3 or TRBV12-4 with TRBJ1-2; D is unresolved. V was trimmed by 7 bases and J by 3 bases, leaving 12 bases between them. The CDR3 loop spans 13 amino acids. The CDR3 loop reads CASTPAGHYGYTF. In nucleotides, the CDR3 is TGTGCCAGCACCCCGGCCGGACACTATGGCTACACCTTC.

The rearrangement links TRBV20-1 to TRBJ1-5; the D is unclear. The CDR3 is made up of 13 amino acids. Germline V gives CDR1 DFQATT, CDR2 SNEGSKA (reference sequence). Deletions cut 7 bases from V and 5 bases from J, with 15 bases between. DNA of the CDR3: TGCAGTGTTGCGCAGAGAGCCCATCAGCCCCAGCATTTT. Translating gives CSVAQRAHQPQHF.

The chain joins TRBV4-1 to TRBJ2-3; TRBD2 aligns across 8 bases. Germline V CDR1 and CDR2: MGHRA, YSYEKL. The V segment lost 1 base and the J segment 2 bases; nucleotides outside the gene matches: 5. This CDR3 spans 16 amino acids. CDR3 nucleotide sequence: TGCGCCAGCAGCCAAGTCGAGCGGGGGAACACAGATACGCAGTATTTT. Its protein product is CASSQVERGNTDTQYF.

Remarks on this clonotype: One base away lies a much larger clone, so this may be a sequencing read error. This chain joins TRBV12-3 or TRBV12-4 and TRBJ2-6, with D perhaps matching TRBD1 (5 bases). The CDR3 loop spans 17 amino acids. In nucleotides, the CDR3 is TGTGCCAGCAGTTCATGGGGCCATTACTCTGGGGCCGACGTCCTGACTTTC. Protein sequence: CASSSWGHYSGADVLTF.

This clonotype was counted between two and nine times. The chain is built from TRBV4-1 and TRBJ2-3; unclear D gene. CDR3 size: 16 residues. Trimming stripped 1 base from V and 6 bases from J, with 17 bases between. Germline V lookup: CDR1 MGHRA, CDR2 YSYEKL. The CDR3 protein is CASSQVGGTARDTQYF. The CDR3 DNA follows: TGCGCCAGCAGCCAAGTCGGTGGTACGGCTCGGGATACGCAGTATTTT.

In this sample, this clonotype turned up once. This chain uses TRBV3-1 with TRBJ2-5; D perhaps matches TRBD1 (6 bases). Germline V gene sequence: CDR1 LGHDT, CDR2 YNNKEL (reference sequence). V was clipped by 2 bases and J by 7 bases, with 14 bases between them. The CDR3 consists of 14 residues. In nucleotides, the CDR3 is TGTGCCAGCAGCCAACCGCCTAAAGGGGGGACCCAGTACTTC. This encodes CASSQPPKGGTQYF.

This rearrangement joins TRBV20-1 to TRBJ2-1; D not resolved. Trimming pared 5 bases from V and 3 bases from J, leaving 20 bases between. The CDR3 sequence is 16 residues long. Per germline, CDR1 DFQATT and CDR2 SNEGSKA (reference sequence). The CDR3 region is CSAYDEGYPGYNEQFF. The CDR3 region has the DNA TGCAGTGCTTACGACGAAGGGTATCCGGGCTACAATGAGCAGTTCTTC.

This clonotype was picked up a small number of times. This chain connects TRBV9 to TRBJ2-3, with 7 bases lining up with TRBD2. In germline, CDR1 is SGDLS, CDR2 YYNGEE. The CDR3 spans 16 residues. V gave up 0 bases and J gave up 2 bases; unmatched junction bases: 6. CDR3 sequence: CASSVDGGGNTDTQYF. CDR3 coding DNA: TGTGCCAGCAGCGTAGACGGCGGGGGAAACACAGATACGCAGTATTTT.

J is TRBJ2-3 and V is TRBV29-1; 8 nucleotides line up with TRBD2. Germline V gene lookup returns CDR1 SQVTM and CDR2 ANQGSEA. J gave up 14 bases and V 1 base, and 5 bases lay outside the gene matches. CDR3 length: 11 residues. The CDR3 loop reads CSVEGGTSPYF. The DNA for the CDR3 is TGCAGCGTTGAAGGAGGGACTAGTCCGTATTTT.

A note on this clonotype: This may be a read error, as it is one base from a much larger clone. V is TRBV7-2 and J is TRBJ2-7, with D possibly matching TRBD2 (5 bases). The CDR3 has 15 residues. Germline lookup yields CDR1 SGHTA and CDR2 FQGNSA. Trimming removed 5 bases at V and 3 bases at J, with 17 bases between. The CDR3 loop is CASSHGGRTDYEQYF. As DNA, the CDR3 is TGTGCCAGCAGCCACGGAGGCAGGACGGACTACGAGCAGTACTTC.

The DNA of the CDR3 is TGTGCCAGCACAGGGGGGGTCGGCTACACCTTC. This sequence encodes CASTGGVGYTF. The genes are TRBV25-1 and TRBJ1-2; 7 bases align to TRBD1. Germline V gives CDR1 MGHDK, CDR2 SYGVNS. J lost 8 bases, V lost 7 bases, and 4 bases had no gene match. There are 11 residues in the CDR3.

The J gene is TRBJ2-3, the V gene TRBV7-2; D possibly corresponds to TRBD1 (6 bases). Per germline, CDR1 SGHTA and CDR2 FQGNSA. V was trimmed by 2 bases and J by 2 bases, leaving 11 bases between them. This CDR3 spans 15 amino acids. The CDR3 bases are TGTGCCAGCAGCTTAAGGGGACATACCACAGATACGCAGTATTTT. Translated, it gives CASSLRGHTTDTQYF.

The chain links TRBV30 to TRBJ1-5, with D tentatively TRBD1 (5 bases). V gave up 5 bases and J gave up 5 bases, with 16 bases separating them. The V gene's germline CDR1 is GTSNPN and CDR2 SVGIG (reference sequence). The CDR3 has 14 residues. CDR3: CAWRGTGTHQPQHF. The CDR3 DNA reads TGTGCCTGGCGAGGTACAGGCACCCATCAGCCCCAGCATTTT.

This clonotype was observed at least ten times. CDR3 sequence (DNA): TGTGCCAGTGAAACCTGGGACAGGGGTGCAGATACGCAGTATTTT. Translated, it gives CASETWDRGADTQYF. The gene calls are TRBV6-1 and TRBJ2-3, with TRBD1 matching 10 bases. V was clipped by 9 bases and J by 4 bases; unmatched bases: 10. Germline CDR1 and CDR2: MNHNS and SASEGT. This CDR3 has 15 residues.

This chain connects TRBV9 to TRBJ2-1, with 9 bases matching TRBD2. Germline-derived CDR1 and CDR2 are SGDLS and YYNGEE. Trimming removed 2 bases from V and 9 bases from J; junction bases left unmatched: 6. CDR3 length: 14 residues. CDR3: CASSVGGGATEQFF. CDR3 sequence (DNA): TGTGCCAGCAGCGTGGGCGGGGGGGCCACTGAGCAGTTCTTC. The full variable domain, with the rest looked up from reference TRBV9 and TRBJ2-1, is DSGVTQTPKHLITATGQRVTLRCSPRSGDLSVYWYQQSLDQGLQFLIQYYNGEERAKGNILERFSAQQFPDLHSELNLSSLELGDSALYFCASSVGGGATEQFFGPGTRLTVL.

The chain combines TRBV3-1 with TRBJ2-1; 10 bases are a match to TRBD2. The CDR3 is 17 amino acids. From germline, CDR1 is LGHDT and CDR2 YNNKEL (reference sequence). V lost 0 bases, J lost 7 bases, and 9 bases stayed unmatched. The CDR3 loop reads CASSQDRISGGFNEQFF. The CDR3 coding sequence is TGTGCCAGCAGCCAAGATAGAATTAGCGGGGGGTTTAATGAGCAGTTCTTC.

Only a few counts were recorded for this clonotype. The chain is built from TRBV2 and TRBJ2-5; TRBD2 matches 9 bases. V dropped 7 bases and J dropped 4; count of bases not matched to a gene: 4. Germline CDR1 is SNHLY and CDR2 is FYNNEI. CDR3 length: 13 amino acids. DNA for the CDR3: TGTGCCAGCAACCGACTAGCGGTAGAGACCCAGTACTTC. Translated: CASNRLAVETQYF.

This clonotype was recorded at least ten times. The V call is TRBV12-3 or TRBV12-4, the J call TRBJ2-7, with 11 bases that match TRBD1. V trimming: 4 bases; J trimming: 3 bases; junction bases outside the gene matches: 5. The CDR3 length is 15 residues. The CDR3 reads CASSSTGTGGYEQYF. CDR3 in DNA: TGTGCCAGCAGTTCGACCGGGACAGGGGGCTACGAGCAGTACTTC.

Here the CDR3 reads CASSLEGLAGWEAKYF. The CDR3 DNA reads TGTGCCAGCAGCTTAGAGGGACTAGCGGGGTGGGAGGCGAAGTACTTC. The chain couples TRBV7-2 to TRBJ2-7; 13 bases are a match to TRBD2. This CDR3 is built from 16 residues. Germline values: CDR1 SGHTA, CDR2 FQGNSA. The V gene end was trimmed by 1 base and the J gene end by 11 bases; junction bases not matched to a gene: 11.

A remark on this clonotype: One base away lies a much larger clone, so this may be a sequencing read error. This chain links TRBV7-8 with TRBJ2-3; 7 bases are shared with TRBD2. CDR3 size: 16 residues. In germline, CDR1 is SGHVS, CDR2 FQNEAQ. J was trimmed by 3 bases and V by 1 base; bases with no gene match: 7. The CDR3 loop is CASSLGYSGRTDTQYF. For the CDR3, the DNA is TGTGCCAGCAGCTTAGGTTACTCCGGGAGGACAGATACGCAGTATTTT.

With respect to this clonotype: This is likely a read error, given that the CDR3 carries no conserved phenylalanine or tryptophan at its end. The DNA for the CDR3 is TGCGCCAGCAGCCCTTGGAGGGCGAGCACAGATACGCAGTATTTG. Protein product: CASSPWRASTDTQYL. The chain has TRBV5-1 and TRBJ2-3; possible D gene TRBD2, 6 bases. V was shortened by 4 bases and J by 0 bases, with 12 bases between the two germline ends. The CDR3 has 15 amino acids. CDR1 is SGHRS, CDR2 YFSETQ, per germline.

This clonotype has only a few counts. V gene TRBV20-1 combines with J gene TRBJ2-1; D remains unclear. Germline assignment: CDR1 DFQATT and CDR2 SNEGSKA (reference sequence). V lost 4 bases to trimming and J lost 5 bases, with 15 bases between them. The CDR3 totals 14 residues. CDR3 in amino acids: CSANGIAEHNEQFF. The CDR3 DNA reads TGCAGTGCTAATGGTATAGCAGAACACAATGAGCAGTTCTTC.